The 25 T cell receptor beta chains listed next were all sequenced from one sample in a study of T cell repertoires in cytomegalovirus infection. TCRdb redid the calling of the reads with MiXCR, one entry per CDR3 protein. The sample records about half a million distinct CDR3 sequences, roughly a third being singletons. No antigens are known for them. Sequencing used cultured PBMCs, obtained from culture after CMV antigen stimulation. The receptors shown here come from a human donor in good health (CMV status not recorded). Some clones in this sample may be carry-over from other donors' samples.

The CDR3 is CASSFRSSKETQYF. The CDR3 DNA reads as TGTGCCAGCAGCTTTAGGTCCAGTAAAGAGACCCAGTACTTC. The genes are TRBV7-2 and TRBJ2-5; no clear D gene. Trimming removed 3 bases from V and 3 bases from J, with 11 bases in between. Germline assignment: CDR1 SGHTA and CDR2 FQGNSA. The CDR3 is 14 residues long.

This chain uses TRBV10-3 with TRBJ2-7, with no clear D. V was shortened by 3 bases and J by 6 bases, with 15 bases between the two germline ends. The CDR3 loop spans 14 amino acids. Germline assignment: CDR1 ENHRY and CDR2 SYGVKD. CDR3 nucleotides: TGTGCCATCAGTGACCGAGCTATTTCTTCCGAGCAGTACGTC. It encodes CAISDRAISSEQYV.

The chain carries TRBV7-8 and TRBJ2-1, with a possible D match to TRBD2 (5 bases). Trimming took 4 bases from V and 8 from J, leaving 12 bases between them. The germline CDR1 and CDR2 sequences are SGHVS and FQNEAQ. This CDR3 region has 13 residues. CDR3 coding DNA: TGTGCCAGCAGCTCCGGAGGTCGGGATGAGCAGTTCTTC. It translates to CASSSGGRDEQFF. The entire variable domain, with the rest obtained from reference TRBV7-8 and TRBJ2-1, is as follows: GAGVSQSPRYKVAKRGQDVALRCDPISGHVSLFWYQQALGQGPEFLTYFQNEAQLDKSGLPSDRFFAERPEGSVSTLKIQRTQQEDSAVYLCASSSGGRDEQFFGPGTRLTVL.

The chain uses TRBV27 and TRBJ2-3; 9 nucleotides align to TRBD2. Germline CDR1 is MNHEY and CDR2 is SMNVEV (reference sequence). The CDR3 contains 16 residues. V shed 5 bases, J shed 0 bases, and the junction held 6 bases outside the gene matches. The CDR3 nucleotides are TGTGCCAGCAGTATACTAGCGGGCCCGAGCACAGATACGCAGTATTTT. As protein: CASSILAGPSTDTQYF.

The table lists this clonotype with a few counts. The chain links TRBV5-4 to TRBJ2-7; 7 bases are a match to TRBD1. The germline CDR1 and CDR2 sequences are SGHNT and YYREEE (reference sequence). The CDR3 is 13 residues long. With V trimmed by 5 bases and J by 5 bases, 7 bases remained unmatched. This chain's CDR3 is CASRPGTVDEQYF. The CDR3 DNA reads TGTGCCAGCAGGCCCGGGACAGTCGACGAGCAGTACTTC.

The V gene is TRBV7-2, the J gene TRBJ1-2, with TRBD1 matching over 8 bases. Germline lookup yields CDR1 SGHTA and CDR2 FQGNSA. The CDR3 runs to 17 residues. The junction had 17 bases not matched to a gene; V was cut back by 4 bases and J by 7 bases. The CDR3: CASSSGPGGQGARGYTF. For the CDR3, the DNA is TGTGCCAGCAGCTCAGGACCAGGAGGGCAGGGGGCACGTGGCTACACCTTC.

This clonotype was seen only a few times. The V call is TRBV28, the J call TRBJ1-2, with 9 positions matching TRBD1. Per germline, CDR1 MDHEN and CDR2 SYDVKM. Trimming at V came to 2 bases and at J to 7 bases, leaving 11 bases not matched to a gene. This CDR3 comprises 16 residues. The CDR3 loop reads CASSLGDRAPLGGYTF. CDR3 sequence (DNA): TGTGCCAGCAGTTTAGGGGACAGGGCGCCGCTCGGTGGCTACACCTTC.

The chain is built from TRBV12-3 or TRBV12-4 and TRBJ2-1, with 7 bases that match TRBD2. This CDR3 spans 14 amino acids. V lost 7 bases to trimming and J lost 2 bases; unmatched junction nucleotides: 5. CDR3 amino acids: CASKNSGPYNEQFF. CDR3 coding DNA: TGTGCCAGCAAAAATAGCGGGCCCTACAATGAGCAGTTCTTC.

In this sample, this clonotype turned up many times. This sequence joins TRBV7-2 and TRBJ1-1, with no clear D. The germline V gene has CDR1 SGHTA and CDR2 FQGNSA. With 3 bases removed from V and 2 bases from J, the gap between germline ends came to 7 bases. There are 13 residues in the CDR3. CDR3 sequence: CASSFDLNTEAFF. Written as DNA, the CDR3 is TGTGCCAGCAGCTTCGACCTCAACACTGAAGCTTTCTTT.

This clonotype has more than one count but fewer than ten. The chain recombines TRBV6-1 with TRBJ1-5, with a tentative D call TRBD1 (6 bases). V dropped 5 bases and J dropped 3 bases, with 14 bases sitting between them. Germline assignment: CDR1 MNHNS and CDR2 SASEGT. CDR3 length: 15 residues. CDR3 bases: TGTGCCAGCAGTTACGGGGGCACTACCAATCAGCCCCAGCATTTT. Translation gives CASSYGGTTNQPQHF.

The genes are TRBV19 and TRBJ2-1, with 9 bases matching TRBD1. The CDR3 extends over 17 amino acids. V lost 6 bases to trimming and J lost 11 bases; unmatched junction nucleotides: 20. Germline V lookup: CDR1 LNHDA, CDR2 SQIVND (reference sequence). DNA of the CDR3: TGTGCCAGTAGGGGGCTGGGACAGGGTGATTTTATTGGAAAGCAGTTCTTC. Encoded protein: CASRGLGQGDFIGKQFF.

The genes are TRBV27 and TRBJ2-5, with TRBD2 matching over 15 bases. This CDR3 is built from 16 residues. V lost 6 bases to trimming and J lost 5 bases; unmatched junction nucleotides: 7. Germline lookup yields CDR1 MNHEY and CDR2 SMNVEV (reference sequence). The CDR3 loop reads CASRPGTSGRLETQYF. CDR3 nucleotides: TGTGCCAGCAGGCCTGGGACTAGCGGGAGGTTGGAGACCCAGTACTTC.

CDR3 in amino acids: CASSYSWAVEAFF. CDR3 nucleotides: TGTGCCAGCAGTTACTCGTGGGCGGTAGAAGCTTTCTTT. This chain connects TRBV6-2 or TRBV6-3 to TRBJ1-1; D uncertain. The germline V gene has CDR1 MNHEY and CDR2 SVGEGT. This CDR3 region has 13 residues. Trimming stripped 0 bases from V and 8 bases from J, with 10 bases between.

The CDR3, as DNA: TGCAGTGCTGAGGGGAGCTTCGCCGAAAAACTGTTTTTT. It is translated as CSAEGSFAEKLFF. The gene calls are TRBV20-1 and TRBJ1-4; possible D gene TRBD1, 5 bases. With 5 bases removed from V and 8 bases from J, the gap between germline ends came to 15 bases. From germline, CDR1 is DFQATT and CDR2 SNEGSKA (reference sequence). The CDR3 is 13 amino acids.

This clonotype has a handful of counts. This rearrangement joins TRBV2 to TRBJ2-1, with 13 bases matching TRBD2. The CDR3 extends over 15 amino acids. Per the germline V gene, CDR1 is SNHLY and CDR2 is FYNNEI. The J segment lost 4 bases and the V segment lost 4 bases, leaving 1 base of the junction unmatched. CDR3 loop: CASSGTSGRYNEQFF. The CDR3 nucleotides are TGTGCCAGCAGTGGGACTAGCGGGAGATACAATGAGCAGTTCTTC.

This clonotype was detected many times. This chain joins TRBV7-2 and TRBJ1-1; D is possibly TRBD1 (5 bases). CDR1 is SGHTA, CDR2 FQGNSA, per germline. V dropped 2 bases and J dropped 5 bases, with 9 bases sitting between them. This CDR3 region has 13 residues. The chain's CDR3 is CASSLRGRTEAFF. The DNA of the CDR3 is TGTGCCAGCAGCTTAAGGGGCCGGACTGAAGCTTTCTTT. Full variable domain (rest looked up from reference TRBV7-2 and TRBJ1-1): GAGVSQSPSNKVTEKGKDVELRCDPISGHTALYWYRQSLGQGLEFLIYFQGNSAPDKSGLPSDRFSAERTGGSVSTLTIQRTQQEDSAVYLCASSLRGRTEAFFGQGTRLTVV.

In its sample, this clonotype was seen a few times. This CDR3 reads CASTFSGVTSYEQYF. Here the CDR3 DNA reads TGTGCCAGCACCTTTTCGGGAGTAACCTCCTACGAGCAGTACTTC. The chain carries TRBV7-2 and TRBJ2-7; D perhaps matches TRBD2 (6 bases). From germline, CDR1 is SGHTA and CDR2 FQGNSA. The CDR3 runs to 15 residues. The V end lost 7 bases, the J end lost 0 bases, and 16 bases lay between the germline ends.

The CDR3 sequence is CASSQDPGASGANVLTF. The CDR3 bases are TGCGCCAGCAGCCAAGACCCGGGGGCCTCTGGGGCCAACGTCCTGACTTTC. This sequence joins TRBV4-3 and TRBJ2-6, with D perhaps TRBD1 or TRBD2 (6 bases each). This CDR3 spans 17 amino acids. Trimming left V 0 bases short and J 0 bases short, with 9 bases between. Per germline, CDR1 LGHNA and CDR2 YSLEER.

This sequence joins TRBV7-2 and TRBJ1-2; 7 bases match TRBD1. V gave up 1 base and J gave up 4 bases; unmatched junction bases: 3. The CDR3 totals 14 residues. Germline V lookup: CDR1 SGHTA, CDR2 FQGNSA. CDR3 sequence (DNA): TGTGCCAGCAGCTTAGTCGGGGACAGCTATGGCTACACCTTC. This gives the protein CASSLVGDSYGYTF.

The chain employs TRBV28 and TRBJ2-2; a weak D match, TRBD1 (6 bases). The V and J ends lost 6 bases and 4 bases respectively, with 12 bases between them. The CDR3 is made up of 14 amino acids. From germline, CDR1 is MDHEN and CDR2 SYDVKM. In DNA, the CDR3 is TGTGCCAGCAGGCTCACAGGGATCACCGGGGAGCTGTTTTTT. As protein: CASRLTGITGELFF.

This sequence joins TRBV11-2 and TRBJ1-1, with D tentatively TRBD1 (5 bases). V was shortened by 5 bases and J by 3 bases, with 22 bases between the two germline ends. The CDR3 contains 17 residues. Germline loops: CDR1 SGHAT, CDR2 FQNNGV. In nucleotides, the CDR3 is TGTGCCAGCAGCCCACGAAAGGGGCGCGCACCTGACACTGAAGCTTTCTTT. Its protein product is CASSPRKGRAPDTEAFF. The entire variable domain, with the rest obtained from reference TRBV11-2 and TRBJ1-1, is as follows: EAGVAQSPRYKIIEKRQSVAFWCNPISGHATLYWYQQILGQGPKLLIQFQNNGVVDDSQLPKDRFSAERLKGVDSTLKIQPAKLEDSAVYLCASSPRKGRAPDTEAFFGQGTRLTVV.

In this sample, this clonotype turned up a few times. V is TRBV19 and J is TRBJ2-5, with TRBD2 identical over 13 bases. There are 20 residues in the CDR3. From germline, CDR1 is LNHDA and CDR2 SQIVND (reference sequence). J lost 5 bases, V lost 4 bases, and 19 bases had no gene match. CDR3 in DNA: TGTGCCAGTAGTACGGACAGGGGACTAGCGGGATCGGACCCGGGGGAGACCCAGTACTTC. This translates into CASSTDRGLAGSDPGETQYF.

This clonotype was seen a few times. The rearrangement uses TRBV6-1 and TRBJ1-3, with 7 bases fitting TRBD1. CDR1 and CDR2 from the germline V gene are MNHNS and SASEGT. This CDR3 is 15 amino acids long. J lost 0 bases, V lost 10 bases, and 9 bases had no gene match. CDR3 in DNA: TGTGCCACCTGCCCGGACAGGAGCTCTGGAAACACCATATATTTT. It encodes CATCPDRSSGNTIYF.

This clonotype occurred a few times. The J gene is TRBJ2-1, the V gene TRBV6-2 or TRBV6-3; possibly TRBD2 for D (6 bases). Germline V gene sequence: CDR1 MNHEY, CDR2 SVGEGT. Trimming stripped 2 bases from V and 8 bases from J, with 10 bases between. This CDR3 is 13 amino acids long. CDR3 nucleotide sequence: TGTGCCAGCAGTTACGCGGGAAATTATGAGCAGTTCTTC. It translates to CASSYAGNYEQFF.

The J gene is TRBJ1-5, the V gene TRBV12-3 or TRBV12-4; 7 bases line up with TRBD1. The CDR3 is 12 amino acids. V dropped 5 bases and J dropped 7; count of bases not matched to a gene: 2. CDR3 amino acids: CASSRQGQPQHF. CDR3 coding DNA: TGTGCCAGCAGTCGACAGGGACAGCCCCAGCATTTT.